This T cell receptor beta chain was captured by sequencing in a study of OX40 agonist ivuxolimab in advanced cancers. Looking at the study overall: Earlier anti-PD-1, anti-PD-L1 or anti-CTLA-4 therapy was permitted; under 50% had received some. Overall study results and limits: CD8+ T cells averaged more expanded clones than CD4+.

As regards this clone: Its matching antigen is unknown.

Profiled with immunoSEQ multiplex PCR; TCRdb holds only in-frame clones, not every one. The sample records tens of thousands of clones, around 90% being singletons. This CDR3 is 14 amino acids long. Germline trimming cut 4 bases from V and 2 bases from J; bases unmatched to any gene: 5. Per the germline V gene, CDR1 is SGHRS and CDR2 is YFSETQ. The sequence derives from an adult with an advanced solid tumor such as melanoma, head and neck, liver or kidney cancer. The chain links TRBV5-1 to TRBJ2-5; TRBD1 agrees at 7 bases. Source: CD4+ or CD8+ T cells sorted from blood, taken in a trial of the OX40 agonist ivuxolimab. The DNA of the CDR3 is TGCGCCAGCAGCCTCGGGACAGCTCAAGAGACCCAGTACTTC. It encodes CASSLGTAQETQYF.